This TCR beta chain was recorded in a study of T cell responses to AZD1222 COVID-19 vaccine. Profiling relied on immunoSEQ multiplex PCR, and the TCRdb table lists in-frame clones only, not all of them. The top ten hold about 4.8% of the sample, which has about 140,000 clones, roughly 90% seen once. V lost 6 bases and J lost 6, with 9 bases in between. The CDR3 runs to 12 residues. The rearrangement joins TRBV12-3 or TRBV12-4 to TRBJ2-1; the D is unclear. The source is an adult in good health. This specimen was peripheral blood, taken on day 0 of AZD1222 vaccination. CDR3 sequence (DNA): TGTGCCAGCAGCCCATTGGGCAATGAGCAGTTCTTC. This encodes CASSPLGNEQFF.